Listed here are 9 T cell receptor beta chains from one sample, sequenced in a study of shared clonotypes between healthy human individuals. Sequencing used immunoSEQ multiplex PCR; TCRdb keeps in-frame clones, though not all of them. The sample has about 110,000 clones; under 70% are singletons. Sequences were obtained from memory CD8+ T cells sorted from blood. Subset given: CD45RO+ cells pooled with CCR7-negative TemRA cells. The receptors derive from a woman aged 25 to 39 in good health.

V gene TRBV14 combines with J gene TRBJ2-7; 10 nucleotides align to TRBD1. The CDR3 totals 15 residues. Germline CDR1 and CDR2: SGHDN and FVKESK. Germline trimming cut 4 bases from V and 1 base from J; bases unmatched to any gene: 4. CDR3 sequence (DNA): TGTGCCAGCAGCCCCTGGACAGGGGGGTCCTACGAGCAGTACTTC. Protein sequence: CASSPWTGGSYEQYF.

This clone was detected a few times. The chain carries TRBV6-4 and TRBJ2-7, with 8 bases that match TRBD1. The CDR3 is 14 amino acids. V lost 5 bases to trimming and J lost 5 bases; unmatched junction nucleotides: 8. The V gene's germline CDR1 is MRHNA and CDR2 SNTAGT. The DNA for the CDR3 is TGTGCCAGCAGTCAGACAGGGGAAGGGGACGAGCAGTACTTC. This sequence encodes CASSQTGEGDEQYF.

The chain uses TRBV5-6 and TRBJ1-4, with unresolved D. There are 12 residues in the CDR3. CDR1 SGHDT and CDR2 YYEEEE come from the germline V gene. Trimming took 4 bases from V and 6 from J, leaving 7 bases between them. The CDR3 here is CASSLRDEKLFF. The CDR3 DNA sequence: TGTGCCAGCAGCCTAAGGGATGAAAAACTGTTTTTT.

The rearrangement uses TRBV11-2 and TRBJ1-2, with 12 bases lining up with TRBD1. The CDR3 consists of 17 residues. After removal of 0 bases from V and 7 bases from J, the junction contained 9 bases not matched to a gene. The germline V gene has CDR1 SGHAT and CDR2 FQNNGV. The CDR3 sequence: CASSLDLGGTGGSGYTF. The CDR3 DNA reads TGTGCCAGCAGCTTAGACCTGGGAGGGACAGGGGGCTCTGGCTACACCTTC.

The chain carries TRBV7-9 and TRBJ2-2; 14 bases are shared with TRBD2. The germline gives CDR1 SEHNR, CDR2 FQNEAQ (reference sequence). The length of the CDR3 is 18 residues. V lost 2 bases, J lost 4 bases, and 6 bases stayed unmatched. The CDR3 region is CASSLLRTSGRFTGELFF. DNA of the CDR3: TGTGCCAGCAGCTTATTGCGGACTAGCGGGAGGTTCACCGGGGAGCTGTTTTTT.

In this sample, this clone turned up a few times. V usage is TRBV28 and J usage is TRBJ1-1; 7 bases line up with TRBD1. V gave up 3 bases and J gave up 3 bases; unmatched junction bases: 10. Germline V CDR1 and CDR2: MDHEN, SYDVKM. CDR3 length equals 16 residues. CDR3 nucleotide sequence: TGTGCCAGCAGTTTCAATCCATCAGGGGGTGACACTGAAGCTTTCTTT. This sequence encodes CASSFNPSGGDTEAFF.

This rearrangement joins TRBV28 to TRBJ2-7; D ambiguous. The CDR3 runs to 12 residues. The V gene's germline CDR1 is MDHEN and CDR2 SYDVKM. V was trimmed by 2 bases and J by 3 bases, leaving 5 bases between them. The DNA of the CDR3 is TGTGCCAGCAGTTTAGGCAGCTACGAGCAGTACTTC. It specifies CASSLGSYEQYF.

This chain joins TRBV11-2 and TRBJ2-7; 8 positions agree with TRBD2. Germline trimming cut 5 bases from V and 3 bases from J; bases unmatched to any gene: 12. The CDR3 consists of 16 residues. Germline lookup yields CDR1 SGHAT and CDR2 FQNNGV. The CDR3 region has the DNA TGTGCCAGCAGCAATCCCGAGCGGGGGCCGGTCTACGAGCAGTACTTC. As protein: CASSNPERGPVYEQYF.

This chain connects TRBV4-1 to TRBJ2-1; TRBD2 matches 12 bases. Trimming at V came to 1 base and at J to 7 bases, leaving 5 bases not matched to a gene. CDR3 length: 16 residues. Per the germline V gene, CDR1 is MGHRA and CDR2 is YSYEKL. The CDR3 reads CASSQGRTSGINEQFF. CDR3 nucleotides: TGCGCCAGCAGCCAAGGAAGGACTAGCGGGATAAATGAGCAGTTCTTC.